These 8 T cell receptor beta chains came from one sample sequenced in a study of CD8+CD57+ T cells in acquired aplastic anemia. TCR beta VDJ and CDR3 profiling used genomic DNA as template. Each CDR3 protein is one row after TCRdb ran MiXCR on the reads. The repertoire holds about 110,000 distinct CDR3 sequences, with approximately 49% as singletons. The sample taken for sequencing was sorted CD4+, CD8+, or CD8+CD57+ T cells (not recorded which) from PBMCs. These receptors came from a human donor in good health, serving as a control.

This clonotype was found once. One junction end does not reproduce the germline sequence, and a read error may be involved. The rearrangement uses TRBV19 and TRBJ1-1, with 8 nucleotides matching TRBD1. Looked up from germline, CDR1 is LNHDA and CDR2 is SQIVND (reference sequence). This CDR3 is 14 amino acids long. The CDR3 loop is CASSTTGGDTEAFF. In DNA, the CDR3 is TGTGCCAGTAGTACAACAGGGGGAGACACTGAAGCCTTCTTT.

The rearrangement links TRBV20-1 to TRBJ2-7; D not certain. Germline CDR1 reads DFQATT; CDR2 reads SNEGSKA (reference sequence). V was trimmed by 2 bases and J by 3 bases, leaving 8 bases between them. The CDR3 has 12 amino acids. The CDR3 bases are TGCAGTGCTAGAAACAGAATCTACGAGCAGTACGTC. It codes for CSARNRIYEQYV.

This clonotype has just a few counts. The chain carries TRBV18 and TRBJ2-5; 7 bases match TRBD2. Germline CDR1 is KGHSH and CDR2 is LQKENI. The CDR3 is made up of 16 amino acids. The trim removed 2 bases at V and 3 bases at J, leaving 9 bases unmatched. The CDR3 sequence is CASSPFATSVKETQYF. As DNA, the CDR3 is TGTGCCAGCTCACCATTCGCAACTAGCGTCAAAGAGACCCAGTACTTC.

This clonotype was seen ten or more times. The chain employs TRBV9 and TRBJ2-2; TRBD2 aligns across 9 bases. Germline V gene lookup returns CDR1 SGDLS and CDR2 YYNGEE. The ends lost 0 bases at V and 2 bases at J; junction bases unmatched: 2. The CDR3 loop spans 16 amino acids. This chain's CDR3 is CASSVEAGGNTGELFF. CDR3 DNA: TGTGCCAGCAGCGTAGAAGCGGGGGGAAACACCGGGGAGCTGTTTTTT. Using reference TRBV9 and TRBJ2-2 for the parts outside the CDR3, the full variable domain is DSGVTQTPKHLITATGQRVTLRCSPRSGDLSVYWYQQSLDQGLQFLIQYYNGEERAKGNILERFSAQQFPDLHSELNLSSLELGDSALYFCASSVEAGGNTGELFFGEGSRLTVL.

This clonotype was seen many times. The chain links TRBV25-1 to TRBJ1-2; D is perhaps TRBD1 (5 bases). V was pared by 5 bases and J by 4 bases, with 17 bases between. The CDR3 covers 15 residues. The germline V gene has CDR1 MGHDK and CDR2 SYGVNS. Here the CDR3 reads CASSLDIRGTYGYTF. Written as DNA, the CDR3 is TGTGCCAGCAGTCTGGACATAAGGGGAACCTATGGCTACACCTTC.

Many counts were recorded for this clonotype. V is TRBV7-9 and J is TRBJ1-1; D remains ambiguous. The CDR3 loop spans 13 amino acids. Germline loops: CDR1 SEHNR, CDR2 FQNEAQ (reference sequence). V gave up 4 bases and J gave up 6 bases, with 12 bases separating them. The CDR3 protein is CASSSEGSPEAFF. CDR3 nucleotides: TGTGCCAGCAGCTCGGAAGGCAGCCCTGAAGCTTTCTTT.

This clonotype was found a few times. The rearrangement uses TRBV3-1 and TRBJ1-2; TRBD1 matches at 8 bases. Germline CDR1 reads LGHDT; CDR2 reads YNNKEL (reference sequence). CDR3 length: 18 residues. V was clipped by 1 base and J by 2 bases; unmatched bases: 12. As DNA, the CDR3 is TGTGCCAGCAGCCAAGTAGCGAGGGCTGGGACAGGAAACTATGGCTACACCTTC. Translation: CASSQVARAGTGNYGYTF.

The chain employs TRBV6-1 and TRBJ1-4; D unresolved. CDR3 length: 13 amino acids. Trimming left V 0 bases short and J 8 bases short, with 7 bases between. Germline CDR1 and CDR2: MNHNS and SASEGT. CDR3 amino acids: CASSEAYTEKLFF. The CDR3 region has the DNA TGTGCCAGCAGTGAAGCGTATACGGAAAAACTGTTTTTT.